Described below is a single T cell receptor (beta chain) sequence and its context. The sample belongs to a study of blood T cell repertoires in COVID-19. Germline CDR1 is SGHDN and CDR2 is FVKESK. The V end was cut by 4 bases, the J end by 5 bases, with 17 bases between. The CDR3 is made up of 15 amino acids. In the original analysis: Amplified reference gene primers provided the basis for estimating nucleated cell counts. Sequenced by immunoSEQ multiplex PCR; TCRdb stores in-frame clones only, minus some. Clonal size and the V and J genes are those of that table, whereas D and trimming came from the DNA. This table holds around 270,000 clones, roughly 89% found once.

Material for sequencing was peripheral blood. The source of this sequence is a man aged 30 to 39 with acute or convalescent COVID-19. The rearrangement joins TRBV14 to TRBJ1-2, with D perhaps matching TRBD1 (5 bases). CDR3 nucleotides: TGTGCCAGCAGCCCATTCGGGGGGGAGGATTATGGCTACACCTTC. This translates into CASSPFGGEDYGYTF. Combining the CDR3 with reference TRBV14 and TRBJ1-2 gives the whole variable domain EAGVTQFPSHSVIEKGQTVTLRCDPISGHDNLYWYRRVMGKEIKFLLHFVKESKQDESGMPNNRFLAERTGGTYSTLKVQPAELEDSGVYFCASSPFGGEDYGYTFGSGTRLTVV.